This passage covers 12 T cell receptor beta chains from one sample sequenced in a study of blood T cell repertoires in COVID-19. Using immunoSEQ multiplex PCR, the repertoire was profiled, and TCRdb retains in-frame clones only, with some absent. Here the sample spans 300,000 or so clones, approximately 88% being singletons. Sequenced input: peripheral blood. Receptors originate from a man aged 18 to 29 who had recovered from COVID-19.

The V gene is TRBV5-1, the J gene TRBJ1-1; 8 positions agree with TRBD1. The CDR3 has 15 amino acids. With 4 bases clipped from V and 2 bases from J, the junction kept 7 bases outside the gene matches. Germline V CDR1 and CDR2: SGHRS, YFSETQ. CDR3 in amino acids: CASSGKQGGNTEAFF. The CDR3, as DNA: TGCGCCAGCAGCGGCAAACAGGGGGGTAACACTGAAGCTTTCTTT.

The chain recombines TRBV11-2 with TRBJ2-2, with no clear D. CDR1 SGHAT and CDR2 FQNNGV come from the germline V gene. The V end lost 7 bases, the J end lost 2 bases, and 11 bases lay between the germline ends. This CDR3 region has 14 residues. The CDR3 DNA reads as TGTGCCAGCACCATCAGGAAAAACACCGGGGAGCTGTTTTTT. Amino acid sequence: CASTIRKNTGELFF.

This rearrangement joins TRBV6-2 or TRBV6-3 to TRBJ2-6; 7 nucleotides align to TRBD1. CDR3 size: 17 residues. Germline CDR1 and CDR2: MNHEY and SVGEGT. Trimming removed 2 bases from V and 0 bases from J; junction bases left unmatched: 4. In DNA form, the CDR3 reads TGTGCCAGCAGTTACAGGGGGCCTGACTCTGGGGCCAACGTCCTGACTTTC. Translation: CASSYRGPDSGANVLTF.

The chain carries TRBV20-1 and TRBJ1-2; D possibly corresponds to TRBD1 (6 bases). The CDR3 runs to 10 residues. V was trimmed by 4 bases and J by 6 bases, leaving 6 bases between them. CDR1 is DFQATT and CDR2 is SNEGSKA in the germline V gene (reference sequence). DNA of the CDR3: TGCAGTGCTACAGGGGATGGCTACACCTTC. Its protein product is CSATGDGYTF.

This chain joins TRBV5-5 and TRBJ2-1; D possibly corresponds to TRBD1 (6 bases). Germline CDR1 is SGHKS and CDR2 is YYEKEE (reference sequence). V lost 2 bases and J 5 bases, leaving 11 bases between the germline ends. The CDR3 is 14 amino acids. The CDR3, as DNA: TGTGCCAGCAGCTTTTTAGGACAGCACAATGAGCAGTTCTTC. Amino acid sequence: CASSFLGQHNEQFF.

The CDR3 bases are TGCGCCAGCAGCCAAGATGAGTCCCCGGTTTATTATAAGTACTTC. Residues: CASSQDESPVYYKYF. This chain links TRBV4-1 with TRBJ2-5; D not certain. Germline V gives CDR1 MGHRA, CDR2 YSYEKL. The V gene lost 0 bases and the J gene lost 12 bases, with 20 bases spanning the gap. The CDR3 length is 15 residues.

This clone was found many times. The chain joins TRBV11-2 to TRBJ2-1, with 9 bases matching TRBD1. The CDR3 extends over 15 amino acids. CDR1 and CDR2 (germline): SGHAT, FQNNGV. J lost 9 bases, V lost 5 bases, and 11 bases had no gene match. The CDR3 sequence: CASSPGTGTRGEQFF. In DNA form, the CDR3 reads TGTGCCAGCAGCCCCGGGACAGGGACGCGAGGTGAGCAGTTCTTC.

The rearrangement uses TRBV18 and TRBJ1-6; TRBD1 agrees at 12 bases. V trimming: 6 bases; J trimming: 10 bases; junction bases outside the gene matches: 13. Germline V lookup: CDR1 KGHSH, CDR2 LQKENI. This CDR3 is built from 17 residues. The CDR3 DNA follows: TGTGCCAGCTCCCTTGTTCAGGGACAGGGGGCGGAGTCACCCCTCCACTTT. Protein sequence: CASSLVQGQGAESPLHF.

This chain links TRBV2 with TRBJ1-1, with 9 bases that match TRBD1. The V gene's germline CDR1 is SNHLY and CDR2 FYNNEI. V lost 5 bases to trimming and J lost 3 bases; unmatched junction nucleotides: 7. CDR3 size: 15 residues. The DNA of the CDR3 is TGTGCCAGCAGTTGGACAGGGGCCAGGGACACTGAAGCTTTCTTT. It yields the protein CASSWTGARDTEAFF.

The chain uses TRBV5-4 and TRBJ2-5, with D uncertain. The CDR3 loop spans 14 amino acids. V was shortened by 2 bases and J by 5 bases, with 13 bases between the two germline ends. Germline V gene lookup returns CDR1 SGHNT and CDR2 YYREEE (reference sequence). The CDR3 DNA follows: TGTGCCAGCAGCTTCGATGAACGGTCCGAGACCCAGTACTTC. Its translation is CASSFDERSETQYF.

This clone came up a few times. The chain links TRBV2 to TRBJ1-2; 7 bases align to TRBD1. Germline loops: CDR1 SNHLY, CDR2 FYNNEI. This CDR3 is built from 14 residues. V shed 2 bases, J shed 4 bases, and the junction held 4 bases outside the gene matches. CDR3: CASSEPGQSYGYTF. The CDR3 coding sequence is TGTGCCAGCAGTGAACCGGGACAGAGCTATGGCTACACCTTC.

The sample holds one count of this clone. This CDR3 reads CASSLDYRKIDEQYF. The CDR3 nucleotides read TGCGCCAGCAGCTTGGATTACAGGAAGATCGACGAGCAGTACTTC. This sequence joins TRBV5-1 and TRBJ2-7; maybe TRBD1 (5 bases). The CDR3 covers 15 residues. Trimming took 0 bases from V and 5 from J, leaving 15 bases between them. Germline assignment: CDR1 SGHRS and CDR2 YFSETQ.